The clone carrying this T cell receptor beta chain was observed a few times. Its antigen is unidentified. From the reads, TCRdb called clonotypes with MiXCR, one entry per CDR3 protein. The sample includes 560,000 or so distinct CDR3 sequences, 15% to 20% of them seen just once. This sample stems from a study of T cell repertoires in cytomegalovirus infection. General observations from the study: Identification of carriers of CMV plus the relevant HLA was performed using cumulative public TCR beta family frequency. HLA-C-restricted CMV clonotypes gave the most frequent clonotype in two of eight donors.

Germline lookup yields CDR1 MNHNY and CDR2 SVGAGI (reference sequence). CDR3 length: 15 residues. V gave up 3 bases and J gave up 2 bases, with 12 bases separating them. This chain uses TRBV6-6 with TRBJ2-3; D may be TRBD2 (5 bases). The TCR originated in a human donor in good health (CMV status not recorded). Some clones in this sample may be carry-over from other donors' samples. The sample was CD8+ T cells from PBMCs. This chain's CDR3 is CASSYGGSFTDTQYF. The CDR3 nucleotides are TGTGCCAGCAGTTATGGAGGTTCTTTCACAGATACGCAGTATTTT.